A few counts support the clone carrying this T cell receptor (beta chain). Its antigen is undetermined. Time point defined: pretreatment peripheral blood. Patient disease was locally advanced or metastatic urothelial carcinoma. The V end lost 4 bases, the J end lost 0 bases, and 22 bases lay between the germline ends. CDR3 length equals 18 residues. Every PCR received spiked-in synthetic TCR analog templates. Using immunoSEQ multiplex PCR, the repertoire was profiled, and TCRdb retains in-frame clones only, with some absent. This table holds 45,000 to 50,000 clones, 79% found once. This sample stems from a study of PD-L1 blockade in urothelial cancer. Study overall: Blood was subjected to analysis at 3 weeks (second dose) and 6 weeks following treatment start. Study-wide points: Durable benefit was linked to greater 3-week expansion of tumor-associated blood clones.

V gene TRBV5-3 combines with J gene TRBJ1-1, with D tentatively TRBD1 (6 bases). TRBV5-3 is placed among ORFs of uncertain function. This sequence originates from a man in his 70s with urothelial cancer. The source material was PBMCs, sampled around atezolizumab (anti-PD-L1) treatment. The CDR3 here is CARSPRKSPGAMNTEAFF. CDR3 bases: TGTGCCAGAAGCCCACGTAAATCGCCAGGGGCCATGAACACTGAAGCTTTCTTT.